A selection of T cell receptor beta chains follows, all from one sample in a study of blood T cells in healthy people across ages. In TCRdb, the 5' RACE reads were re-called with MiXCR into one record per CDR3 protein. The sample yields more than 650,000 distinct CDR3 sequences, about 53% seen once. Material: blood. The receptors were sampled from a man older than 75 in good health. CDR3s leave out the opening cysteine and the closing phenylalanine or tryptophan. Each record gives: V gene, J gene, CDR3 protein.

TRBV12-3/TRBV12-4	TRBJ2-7	ASSPRGLGGEQY
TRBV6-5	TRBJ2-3	ASSYPRTGRSTDTQY
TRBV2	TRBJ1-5	ASSAGTSTQPQH
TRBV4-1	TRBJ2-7	ASSQDRTGGPYEQY
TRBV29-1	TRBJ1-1	SVGHGVTEAF
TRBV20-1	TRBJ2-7	SARGFTSESYEQY
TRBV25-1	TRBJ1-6	ASSELRGNNSPLH
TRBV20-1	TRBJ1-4	SARAGAANEKLF
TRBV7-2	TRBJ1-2	ASRLTAPGYT
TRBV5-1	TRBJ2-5	ASSLGELYQPGQY
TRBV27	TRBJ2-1	ASRRSMGGNEQF
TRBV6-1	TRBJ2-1	ASSGAGVYNEQF
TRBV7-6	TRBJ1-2	ASSLTPTGYGYT
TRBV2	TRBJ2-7	ASAGQGAFRAQY
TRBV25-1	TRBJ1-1	ASSDHRGLNTEAF
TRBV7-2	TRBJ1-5	ASSSRDRTGGSRPQH